This passage covers 32 T cell receptor beta chains from one sample sequenced in a study of blood T cell repertoires in COVID-19. Using immunoSEQ multiplex PCR, the repertoire was profiled, and TCRdb retains in-frame clones only, with some absent. The repertoire holds about half a million clones, with around nine tenths as singletons. The sequenced material came from PBMCs or T cells enriched from blood (not recorded which). The receptors come from a woman aged 60-75 years who had recovered from COVID-19.

This sequence joins TRBV5-6 and TRBJ2-7; possible D gene TRBD2, 5 bases. Germline CDR1 and CDR2: SGHDT and YYEEEE. The CDR3 runs to 12 residues. V lost 3 bases and J 3 bases, leaving 7 bases between the germline ends. CDR3 sequence (DNA): TGTGCCAGCAGCTCGGGGTTCTACGAGCAGTACGTC. This codes for CASSSGFYEQYV.

This clone was counted only a few times. V usage is TRBV7-6 and J usage is TRBJ2-7; 11 nucleotides align to TRBD2. The CDR3 is 15 amino acids. The V gene's germline CDR1 is SGHVS and CDR2 FNYEAQ. Trimming removed 5 bases from V and 5 bases from J; junction bases left unmatched: 8. The DNA for the CDR3 is TGTGCCAGCAGCCCCTTGACTAGCGGGGACAACGAGCAGTACTTC. Translating it yields CASSPLTSGDNEQYF.

This chain uses TRBV6-2 or TRBV6-3 with TRBJ2-7, with D possibly matching TRBD1 (6 bases). The CDR3 is 12 amino acids. V was pared by 2 bases and J by 6 bases, with 8 bases between. Germline V gives CDR1 MNHEY, CDR2 SVGEGT. In DNA form, the CDR3 reads TGTGCCAGCAGTTACGGGGGCACCGAGCAGTACGTC. Amino acids: CASSYGGTEQYV.

V is TRBV28 and J is TRBJ2-7; 7 nucleotides align to TRBD1. The CDR3 has 14 residues. V trimming: 2 bases; J trimming: 3 bases; junction bases outside the gene matches: 4. Germline lookup yields CDR1 MDHEN and CDR2 SYDVKM. CDR3 nucleotides: TGTGCCAGCAGTTTAAGGGGGACAGTCTACGAGCAGTACGTC. It is translated as CASSLRGTVYEQYV.

The chain uses TRBV6-5 and TRBJ1-6; 7 nucleotides match TRBD1. CDR3 length: 15 residues. Trimming took 5 bases from V and 6 from J; bases not matched to a gene: 7. CDR1 is MNHEY, CDR2 SVGAGI, per germline. The CDR3 is CASSRQGSGNSPLHF. CDR3 in DNA: TGTGCCAGCAGTCGACAGGGAAGCGGTAATTCACCCCTCCACTTT.

The V and J genes are TRBV6-5 and TRBJ2-1, with 10 positions matching TRBD2. V dropped 7 bases and J dropped 4; count of bases not matched to a gene: 7. Germline V gives CDR1 MNHEY, CDR2 SVGAGI. This CDR3 region has 15 residues. The CDR3 loop reads CASNPGLAVYNEQFF. The CDR3 DNA follows: TGTGCCAGCAACCCCGGACTAGCGGTTTACAATGAGCAGTTCTTC.

This clone was observed a handful of times. The rearrangement joins TRBV6-6 to TRBJ1-5; D unresolved. V lost 2 bases to trimming and J lost 2 bases, with 10 bases between them. The CDR3 runs 15 residues. Germline V gene sequence: CDR1 MNHNY, CDR2 SVGAGI (reference sequence). CDR3 in amino acids: CASSYGRRGNQPQHF. The CDR3 DNA is TGTGCCAGCAGTTACGGCCGGCGGGGCAATCAGCCCCAGCATTTT.

The chain recombines TRBV2 with TRBJ1-1; D unclear. This CDR3 has 13 residues. The V end lost 6 bases, the J end lost 3 bases, and 11 bases lay between the germline ends. The germline CDR1 and CDR2 sequences are SNHLY and FYNNEI. CDR3 amino acids: CASRTRVYTEAFF. CDR3 DNA sequence: TGTGCCAGCAGGACGCGGGTCTACACTGAAGCTTTCTTT.

The gene calls are TRBV4-1 and TRBJ2-1; 14 bases line up with TRBD2. CDR1 is MGHRA, CDR2 YSYEKL, per germline. The CDR3 loop spans 14 amino acids. J lost 10 bases, V lost 8 bases, and 7 bases had no gene match. Here the CDR3 reads CASSPGLAGGEQFF. Here the CDR3 DNA reads TGCGCCAGCTCGCCAGGACTAGCGGGGGGAGAGCAGTTCTTC.

CDR3 sequence (DNA): TGCGCCAGCAGCCAAGATCCTCTCGGGAACACCGGGGAGCTGTTTTTT. Translated: CASSQDPLGNTGELFF. The gene calls are TRBV4-1 and TRBJ2-2; no definite D call. Trimming cost V 0 bases and J 1 base, with 9 bases left between them. Per germline, CDR1 MGHRA and CDR2 YSYEKL. The CDR3 extends over 16 amino acids.

V and J are TRBV19 and TRBJ2-2; TRBD2 aligns across 7 bases. Trimming took 3 bases from V and 4 from J; bases not matched to a gene: 8. The germline gives CDR1 LNHDA, CDR2 SQIVND (reference sequence). The CDR3 runs to 16 residues. CDR3: CASSMGRGYGTGELFF. CDR3 DNA: TGTGCCAGTAGTATGGGGCGGGGGTACGGCACCGGGGAGCTGTTTTTT.

The rearrangement joins TRBV9 to TRBJ2-3; 7 nucleotides agree with TRBD1. V shed 4 bases, J shed 2 bases, and the junction held 7 bases outside the gene matches. The V gene's germline CDR1 is SGDLS and CDR2 YYNGEE. The CDR3 has 15 amino acids. CDR3 amino acids: CASSSRQGFTDTQYF. CDR3 DNA sequence: TGTGCCAGCAGCTCCAGACAGGGCTTCACAGATACGCAGTATTTT.

The gene calls are TRBV10-3 and TRBJ2-3; TRBD2 matches at 7 bases. V was pared by 5 bases and J by 5 bases, with 7 bases of the junction left unmatched. Germline V lookup: CDR1 ENHRY, CDR2 SYGVKD. The CDR3 is 14 amino acids. As DNA, the CDR3 is TGTGCCATCAGTAACCCGGGAGGAGGAGATACGCAGTATTTT. Translation gives CAISNPGGGDTQYF.

CDR3 bases: TGTGCCACACGACAGGCGTGGAACACAGATACGCAGTATTTT. Protein product: CATRQAWNTDTQYF. The chain uses TRBV2 and TRBJ2-3, with D perhaps matching TRBD1 (6 bases). Germline V gives CDR1 SNHLY, CDR2 FYNNEI. Trimming removed 10 bases from V and 2 bases from J, with 16 bases in between. This CDR3 has 14 amino acids.

This clone turned up a few times. The chain links TRBV18 to TRBJ1-3; no reliable D call. Trimming removed 2 bases at V and 0 bases at J, with 5 bases between. The germline gives CDR1 KGHSH, CDR2 LQKENI. This CDR3 region has 14 residues. Here the CDR3 reads CASSPDSSGNTIYF. The CDR3 DNA is TGTGCCAGCTCACCAGATAGCTCTGGAAACACCATATATTTT.

This rearrangement joins TRBV5-1 to TRBJ2-6, with D perhaps matching TRBD1 (5 bases). This CDR3 is 15 amino acids long. Germline assignment: CDR1 SGHRS and CDR2 YFSETQ. V was cut by 3 bases and J by 4 bases, with 11 bases left in between. The CDR3 is CASSSTGLGANVLTF. CDR3 in DNA: TGCGCCAGCAGCTCTACAGGTCTGGGGGCCAACGTCCTGACTTTC.

This chain joins TRBV28 and TRBJ1-6, with D tentatively TRBD1 (6 bases). The CDR3 is 15 amino acids. Between the trimmed V and J ends, which lost 7 bases and 3 bases, there was a span of 13 bases. CDR1 and CDR2 from the germline V gene are MDHEN and SYDVKM. In DNA, the CDR3 is TGTGCCAGCATGGGGGGGGGCCGCTATAATTCACCCCTCCACTTT. It is translated as CASMGGGRYNSPLHF.

The chain combines TRBV5-1 with TRBJ1-2, with 8 bases that match TRBD1. This CDR3 region has 15 residues. Germline assignment: CDR1 SGHRS and CDR2 YFSETQ. V lost 4 bases to trimming and J lost 5 bases; unmatched junction nucleotides: 10. DNA of the CDR3: TGCGCCAGCAGCCCAAGACAGGGGTTGACTTATGGCTACACCTTC. Protein: CASSPRQGLTYGYTF.

This chain uses TRBV24-1 with TRBJ2-3, with unresolved D. From germline, CDR1 is KGHDR and CDR2 SFDVKD. The CDR3 is 13 amino acids. Trimming left V 3 bases short and J 5 bases short, with 8 bases between. The CDR3 is CATSDPGQDTQYF. The CDR3 DNA sequence: TGTGCCACCAGTGATCCCGGTCAAGATACGCAGTATTTT.

The V call is TRBV7-9, the J call TRBJ1-4; D unclear. With 3 bases removed from V and 0 bases from J, the gap between germline ends came to 17 bases. The CDR3 loop spans 18 amino acids. Germline CDR1 reads SEHNR; CDR2 reads FQNEAQ (reference sequence). The CDR3 is CASSFHWTDMATNEKLFF. In DNA form, the CDR3 reads TGTGCCAGCAGCTTTCACTGGACTGATATGGCAACTAATGAAAAACTGTTTTTT.

The rearrangement joins TRBV13 to TRBJ2-1, with TRBD2 matching over 13 bases. Germline values: CDR1 PRHDT, CDR2 FYEKMQ (reference sequence). The V segment lost 4 bases and the J segment 7 bases; nucleotides outside the gene matches: 4. This CDR3 has 15 residues. The CDR3 nucleotides are TGTGCCAGCAGCTCCCTGGGACTAGCGGGGAATGAGCAGTTCTTC. Its translation: CASSSLGLAGNEQFF.

This chain joins TRBV6-1 and TRBJ2-3; maybe TRBD1 (6 bases). V shed 0 bases and J shed 2 bases, with 12 bases lying between them. The CDR3 covers 16 residues. The V gene's germline CDR1 is MNHNS and CDR2 SASEGT. In DNA form, the CDR3 reads TGTGCCAGCAGTGAAGCGCTGGCAGGGGCCACAGATACGCAGTATTTT. This translates into CASSEALAGATDTQYF.

The chain has TRBV5-4 and TRBJ1-2; 9 nucleotides align to TRBD1. J lost 4 bases, V lost 1 base, and 8 bases had no gene match. The length of the CDR3 is 16 residues. Germline V gene data show CDR1 as SGHNT and CDR2 as YYREEE (reference sequence). The CDR3 is CASSLFRGQGGYGYTF. In DNA, the CDR3 is TGTGCCAGCAGCTTGTTTAGGGGACAGGGCGGCTATGGCTACACCTTC.

This clone has just one count. This rearrangement joins TRBV7-2 to TRBJ1-6; 8 nucleotides align to TRBD1. Germline lookup yields CDR1 SGHTA and CDR2 FQGNSA. The CDR3 sequence is 15 residues long. V shed 1 base, J shed 10 bases, and the junction held 6 bases outside the gene matches. The DNA of the CDR3 is TGTGCCAGCAGCTTAGGGAGGACAGGGACCTCACCCCTCCACTTT. Amino acid sequence: CASSLGRTGTSPLHF.

The genes are TRBV27 and TRBJ2-1; TRBD2 is a possible D gene (7 bases). V dropped 4 bases and J dropped 7 bases, with 14 bases sitting between them. The CDR3 loop spans 14 amino acids. CDR1 MNHEY and CDR2 SMNVEV come from the germline V gene (reference sequence). Written as DNA, the CDR3 is TGTGCCAGCAGTTCGCGGGGGCGAGGAAATGAGCAGTTCTTC. Its translation is CASSSRGRGNEQFF.

V and J are TRBV2 and TRBJ1-2; D is uncertain. Germline CDR1 reads SNHLY; CDR2 reads FYNNEI. This CDR3 spans 15 amino acids. The V and J ends lost 2 bases and 2 bases respectively, with 12 bases between them. For the CDR3, the DNA is TGTGCCAGCAGTGAAATGCGCGGTACGAACTATGGCTACACCTTC. This encodes CASSEMRGTNYGYTF.

The CDR3 sequence is CASTVTRDRGHGYTF. The CDR3 DNA is TGTGCCAGCACGGTCACCCGTGACAGGGGGCATGGCTACACCTTC. This chain connects TRBV2 to TRBJ1-2, with TRBD1 matching 10 bases. Trimming at V came to 7 bases and at J to 6 bases, leaving 11 bases not matched to a gene. The germline gives CDR1 SNHLY, CDR2 FYNNEI. This CDR3 has 15 amino acids.

V usage is TRBV5-1 and J usage is TRBJ2-2; 7 bases fit TRBD2. The CDR3 consists of 16 residues. CDR1 is SGHRS, CDR2 YFSETQ, per germline. Unmatched junction bases numbered 5, after V lost 2 bases and J lost 1 base. Written as DNA, the CDR3 is TGCGCCAGCAGCTTTCGGGCGGGAGAGAACACCGGGGAGCTGTTTTTT. Its translation: CASSFRAGENTGELFF.

The chain carries TRBV5-1 and TRBJ2-2, with 10 nucleotides matching TRBD2. This CDR3 has 18 residues. Germline V gene lookup returns CDR1 SGHRS and CDR2 YFSETQ. V trimming: 0 bases; J trimming: 0 bases; junction bases outside the gene matches: 5. Written as DNA, the CDR3 is TGCGCCAGCAGCTTGGAGGCTAGCGGGGGCCCGAACACCGGGGAGCTGTTTTTT. This translates into CASSLEASGGPNTGELFF.

The rearrangement uses TRBV19 and TRBJ1-1, with D possibly being TRBD1 (6 bases). This CDR3 spans 14 amino acids. The germline CDR1 and CDR2 sequences are LNHDA and SQIVND (reference sequence). Trimming left V 6 bases short and J 0 bases short, with 11 bases between. The CDR3 DNA reads as TGTGCCAGTAGGATCGGACAGTTGAACACTGAAGCTTTCTTT. The encoded protein is CASRIGQLNTEAFF.

V gene TRBV9 combines with J gene TRBJ2-4; TRBD2 matches 7 bases. Germline CDR1 reads SGDLS; CDR2 reads YYNGEE. The V gene end was trimmed by 5 bases and the J gene end by 7 bases; junction bases not matched to a gene: 15. This CDR3 region has 16 residues. This CDR3 is CASSALGSPGGNIQYF. The DNA of the CDR3 is TGTGCCAGCAGTGCCCTCGGATCCCCCGGGGGGAACATTCAGTACTTC.

This clone appeared once. The chain carries TRBV19 and TRBJ1-4; the D gene is possibly TRBD1 (6 bases). The V gene lost 5 bases and the J gene lost 8 bases, with 12 bases spanning the gap. The CDR3 extends over 13 amino acids. Germline V gene data show CDR1 as LNHDA and CDR2 as SQIVND (reference sequence). CDR3 region: CASSAQGGEKLFF. CDR3 nucleotide sequence: TGTGCCAGTAGTGCACAGGGTGGAGAAAAACTGTTTTTT.